The next 5 T cell receptor beta chains were all read from a single sample in a study of regulatory T cells in long-lasting Graves disease. iRepertoire HTBI primers and Arm-PCR of CDR3 regions built TCR beta libraries. MiXCR was run by TCRdb on the multiplex PCR reads, yielding one entry per CDR3 protein. The data hold approximately 690,000 distinct CDR3 sequences, with about 30% observed a single time. Time point in this sample: persistent/refractory GD, antithyroid drugs over 5 years with positive TRAb. RNA from PBMCs was the source of the TCR library. Sequencing was performed on peripheral blood mononuclear cells (PBMCs), taken when the disease was refractory, from a patient treated with antithyroid drugs. These receptors were collected from a female donor with Graves disease.

There are many counts of this clonotype. In DNA form, the CDR3 reads TGTGCCAGCAGTTTATCAGGGCAGGGGGGATATGGCTACACCTTC. Translation gives CASSLSGQGGYGYTF. The J gene is TRBJ1-2, the V gene TRBV27; 7 bases agree with TRBD1. V was pared by 0 bases and J by 5 bases, with 6 bases of the junction left unmatched. This CDR3 comprises 15 residues. Looked up from germline, CDR1 is MNHEY and CDR2 is SMNVEV (reference sequence).

CDR3 sequence (DNA): TGTGCCAGCTCACCCCTTGGCATGAACACTGAAGCTTTCTTT. It translates to CASSPLGMNTEAFF. This chain joins TRBV18 and TRBJ1-1, with D unresolved. CDR3 length: 14 residues. Germline V CDR1 and CDR2: KGHSH, LQKENI. Trimming pared 3 bases from V and 0 bases from J, leaving 8 bases between.

This clonotype was seen at least ten times. The chain has TRBV11-2 and TRBJ2-5; D unclear. V lost 0 bases and J lost 7, with 15 bases in between. CDR3 length equals 15 residues. Germline CDR1 reads SGHAT; CDR2 reads FQNNGV. This CDR3 is CASSLEKGHPRTQYF. In nucleotides, the CDR3 is TGTGCCAGCAGCTTAGAGAAGGGTCACCCAAGGACCCAGTACTTC.

The chain recombines TRBV18 with TRBJ2-6; D could derive from TRBD1 or TRBD2 (5 bases each). The CDR3 runs 17 residues. Germline assignment: CDR1 KGHSH and CDR2 LQKENI. V was trimmed by 3 bases and J by 4 bases, leaving 16 bases between them. The chain's CDR3 is CASSPGTARSGANVLTF. Written as DNA, the CDR3 is TGTGCCAGCTCACCCGGGACCGCAAGGTCGGGGGCCAACGTCCTGACTTTC.

The chain uses TRBV11-2 and TRBJ2-5; either TRBD1 or TRBD2 may supply D (5 bases each). This CDR3 has 15 amino acids. The V gene lost 1 base and the J gene lost 9 bases, with 18 bases spanning the gap. CDR1 and CDR2 (germline): SGHAT, FQNNGV. Here the CDR3 reads CASSLGGMGRSSQYF. CDR3 DNA: TGTGCCAGCAGCTTAGGCGGTATGGGACGGAGTTCCCAGTACTTC.